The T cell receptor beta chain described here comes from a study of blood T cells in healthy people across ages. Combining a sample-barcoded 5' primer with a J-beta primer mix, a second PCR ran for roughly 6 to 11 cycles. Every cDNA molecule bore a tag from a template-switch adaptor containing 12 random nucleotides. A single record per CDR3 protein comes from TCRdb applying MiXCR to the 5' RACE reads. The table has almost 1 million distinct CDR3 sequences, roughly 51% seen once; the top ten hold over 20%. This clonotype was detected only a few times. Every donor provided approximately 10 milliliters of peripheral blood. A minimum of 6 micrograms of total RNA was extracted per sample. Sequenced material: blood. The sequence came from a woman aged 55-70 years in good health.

As DNA, the CDR3 is TGCGCCAGCACCCTTTCAACGGGAACCTACGAGCAGTACTTC. It yields the protein CASTLSTGTYEQYF. The V gene is TRBV5-1, the J gene TRBJ2-7, with D possibly being TRBD2 (5 bases). CDR3 length: 14 residues. V was cut by 6 bases and J by 2 bases, with 15 bases left in between. Germline assignment: CDR1 SGHRS and CDR2 YFSETQ.